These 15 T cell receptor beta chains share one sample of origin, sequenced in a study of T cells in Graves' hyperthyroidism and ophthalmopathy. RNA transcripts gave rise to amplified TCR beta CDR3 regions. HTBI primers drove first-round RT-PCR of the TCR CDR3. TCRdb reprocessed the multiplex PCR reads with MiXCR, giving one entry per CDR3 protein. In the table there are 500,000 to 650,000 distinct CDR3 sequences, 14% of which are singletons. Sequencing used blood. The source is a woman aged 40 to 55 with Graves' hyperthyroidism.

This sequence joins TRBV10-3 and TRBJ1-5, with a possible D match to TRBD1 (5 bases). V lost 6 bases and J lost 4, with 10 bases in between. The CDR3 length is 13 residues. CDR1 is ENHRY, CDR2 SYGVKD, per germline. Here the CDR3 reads CAISGTLNQPQHF. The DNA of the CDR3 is TGTGCCATCAGCGGGACTCTTAATCAGCCCCAGCATTTT.

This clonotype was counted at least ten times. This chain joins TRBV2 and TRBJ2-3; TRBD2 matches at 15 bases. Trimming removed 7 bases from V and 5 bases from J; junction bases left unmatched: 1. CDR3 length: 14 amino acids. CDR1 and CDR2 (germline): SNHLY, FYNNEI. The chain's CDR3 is CASMGLAGGDTQYF. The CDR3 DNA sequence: TGTGCCAGCATGGGACTAGCGGGAGGAGATACGCAGTATTTT.

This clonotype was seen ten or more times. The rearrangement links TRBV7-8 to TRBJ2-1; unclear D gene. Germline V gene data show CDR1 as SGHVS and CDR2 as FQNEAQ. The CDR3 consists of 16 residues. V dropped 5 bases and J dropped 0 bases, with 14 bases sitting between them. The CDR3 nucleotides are TGTGCCAGCAGCCCCTCGAGTCAAAGCTCCTACAATGAGCAGTTCTTC. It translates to CASSPSSQSSYNEQFF.

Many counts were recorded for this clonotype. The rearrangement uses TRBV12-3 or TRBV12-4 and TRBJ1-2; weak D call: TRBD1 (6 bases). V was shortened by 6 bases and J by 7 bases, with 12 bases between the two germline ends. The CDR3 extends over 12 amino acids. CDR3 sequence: CASRPRGFGYTF. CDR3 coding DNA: TGTGCCAGCAGACCGAGGGGGTTTGGCTACACCTTC.

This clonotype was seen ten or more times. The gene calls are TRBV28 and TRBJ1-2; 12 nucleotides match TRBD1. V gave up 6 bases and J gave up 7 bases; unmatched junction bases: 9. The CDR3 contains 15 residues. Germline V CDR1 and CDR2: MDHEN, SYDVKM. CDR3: CASSPGTGGDVGYTF. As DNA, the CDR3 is TGTGCCAGCAGCCCCGGGACAGGGGGCGACGTTGGCTACACCTTC.

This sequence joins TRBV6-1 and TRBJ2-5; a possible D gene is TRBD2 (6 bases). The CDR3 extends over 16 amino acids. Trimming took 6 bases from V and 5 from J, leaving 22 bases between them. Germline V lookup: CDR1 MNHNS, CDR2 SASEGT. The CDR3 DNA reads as TGTGCCAGCAGCATCACGCCGACTAGTACGAGGGAGACCCAGTACTTC. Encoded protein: CASSITPTSTRETQYF.

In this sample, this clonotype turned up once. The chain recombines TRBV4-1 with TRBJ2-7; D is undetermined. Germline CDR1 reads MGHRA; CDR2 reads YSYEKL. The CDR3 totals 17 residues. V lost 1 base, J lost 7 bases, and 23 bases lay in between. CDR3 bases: TGCGCCAGCAGCCAAGCCGCCACCTGGACGTCGGGTTGGGAGCAGTACTTC. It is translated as CASSQAATWTSGWEQYF.

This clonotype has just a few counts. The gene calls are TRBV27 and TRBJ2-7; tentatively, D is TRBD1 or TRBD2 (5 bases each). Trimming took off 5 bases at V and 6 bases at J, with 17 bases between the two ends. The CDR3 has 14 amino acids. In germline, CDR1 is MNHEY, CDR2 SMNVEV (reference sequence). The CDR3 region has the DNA TGTGCCAGCAGTCCCCAGGGACGGCCAGCCGAGCAGTACTTC. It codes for CASSPQGRPAEQYF.

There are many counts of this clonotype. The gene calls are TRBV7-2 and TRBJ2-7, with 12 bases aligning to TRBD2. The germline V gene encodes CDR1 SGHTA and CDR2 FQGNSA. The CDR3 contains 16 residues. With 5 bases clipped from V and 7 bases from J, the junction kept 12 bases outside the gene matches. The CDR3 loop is CASSPLSSGRALEQYF. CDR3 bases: TGTGCCAGCAGCCCCCTTTCTAGCGGGAGGGCATTAGAGCAGTACTTC.

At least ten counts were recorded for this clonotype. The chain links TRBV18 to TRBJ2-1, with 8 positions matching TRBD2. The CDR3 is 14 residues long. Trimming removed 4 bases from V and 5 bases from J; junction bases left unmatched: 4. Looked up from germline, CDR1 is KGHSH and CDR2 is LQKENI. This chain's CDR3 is CASSQGLAHNEQFF. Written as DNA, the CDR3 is TGTGCCAGCTCACAAGGACTAGCTCACAATGAGCAGTTCTTC.

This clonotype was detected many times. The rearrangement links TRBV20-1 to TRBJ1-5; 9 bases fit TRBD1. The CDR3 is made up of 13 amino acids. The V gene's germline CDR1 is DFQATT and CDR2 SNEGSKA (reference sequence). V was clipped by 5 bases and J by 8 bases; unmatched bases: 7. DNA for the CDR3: TGCAGTGCTGGGGGACAGGGATGGGAGCCCCAGCATTTT. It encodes CSAGGQGWEPQHF.

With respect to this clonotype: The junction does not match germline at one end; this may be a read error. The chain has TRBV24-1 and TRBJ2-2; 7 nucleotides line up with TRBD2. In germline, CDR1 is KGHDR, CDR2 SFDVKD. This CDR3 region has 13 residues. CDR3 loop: CATSDGATGGASF. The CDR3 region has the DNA TGTGCCACCAGTGATGGGGCCACGGGGGGAGCTTCCTTT.

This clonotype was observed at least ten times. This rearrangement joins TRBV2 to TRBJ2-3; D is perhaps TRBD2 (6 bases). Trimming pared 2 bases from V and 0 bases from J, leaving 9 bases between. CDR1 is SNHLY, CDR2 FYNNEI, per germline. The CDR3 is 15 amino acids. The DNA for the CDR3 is TGTGCCAGCAGTGAAACGGGACTCAGCACAGATACGCAGTATTTT. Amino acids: CASSETGLSTDTQYF.

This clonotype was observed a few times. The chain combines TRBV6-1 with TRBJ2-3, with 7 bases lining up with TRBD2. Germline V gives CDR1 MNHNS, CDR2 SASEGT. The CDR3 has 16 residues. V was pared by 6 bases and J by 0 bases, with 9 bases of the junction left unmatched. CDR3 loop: CASSPEGSGSTDTQYF. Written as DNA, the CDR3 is TGTGCCAGCAGCCCCGAGGGTAGCGGGAGCACAGATACGCAGTATTTT.

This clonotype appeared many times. CDR3 residues: CASSPQRSNTEAFF. CDR3 DNA sequence: TGTGCCAGCAGTCCCCAAAGAAGTAACACTGAAGCTTTCTTT. The rearrangement joins TRBV28 to TRBJ1-1, with D hard to call. Trimming pared 5 bases from V and 2 bases from J, leaving 12 bases between. This CDR3 is built from 14 residues. Germline assignment: CDR1 MDHEN and CDR2 SYDVKM.